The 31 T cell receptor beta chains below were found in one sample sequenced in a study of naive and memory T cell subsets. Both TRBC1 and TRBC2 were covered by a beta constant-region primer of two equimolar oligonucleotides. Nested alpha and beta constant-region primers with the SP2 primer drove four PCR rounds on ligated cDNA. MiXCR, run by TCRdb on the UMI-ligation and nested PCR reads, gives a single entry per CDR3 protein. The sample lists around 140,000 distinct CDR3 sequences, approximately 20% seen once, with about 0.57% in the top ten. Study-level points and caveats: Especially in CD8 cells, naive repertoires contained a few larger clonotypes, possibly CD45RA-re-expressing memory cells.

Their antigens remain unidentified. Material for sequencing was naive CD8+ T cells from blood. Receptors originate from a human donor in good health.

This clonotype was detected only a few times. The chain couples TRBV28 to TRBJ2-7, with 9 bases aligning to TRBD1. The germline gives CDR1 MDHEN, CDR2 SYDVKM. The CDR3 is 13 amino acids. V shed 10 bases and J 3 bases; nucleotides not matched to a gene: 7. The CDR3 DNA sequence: TGTGCCATCGAGGGGACAGGGAGCTACGAGCAGTACTTC. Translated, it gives CAIEGTGSYEQYF.

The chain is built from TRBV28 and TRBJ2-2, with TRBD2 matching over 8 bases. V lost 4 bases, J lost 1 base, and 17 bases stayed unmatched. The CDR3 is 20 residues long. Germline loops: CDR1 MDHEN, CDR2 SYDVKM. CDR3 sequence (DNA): TGTGCCAGCAGTTCCCTGGTCGGGAGGGCCCTGAAAAAGAACACCGGGGAGCTGTTTTTT. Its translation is CASSSLVGRALKKNTGELFF.

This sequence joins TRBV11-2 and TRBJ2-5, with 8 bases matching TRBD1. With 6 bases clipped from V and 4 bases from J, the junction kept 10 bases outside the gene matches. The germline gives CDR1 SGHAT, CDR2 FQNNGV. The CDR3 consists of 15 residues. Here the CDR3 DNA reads TGTGCCAGCAGACCTTCAGGGGGCTTGGGAGAGACCCAGTACTTC. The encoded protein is CASRPSGGLGETQYF.

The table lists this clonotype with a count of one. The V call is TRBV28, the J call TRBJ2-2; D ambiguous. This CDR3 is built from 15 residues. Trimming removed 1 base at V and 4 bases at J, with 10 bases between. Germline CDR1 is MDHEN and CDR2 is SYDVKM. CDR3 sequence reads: CASSLYLGSTGELFF. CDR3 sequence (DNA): TGTGCCAGCAGTTTATATCTCGGTAGCACCGGGGAGCTGTTTTTT. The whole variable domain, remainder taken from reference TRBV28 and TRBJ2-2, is DVKVTQSSRYLVKRTGEKVFLECVQDMDHENMFWYRQDPGLGLRLIYFSYDVKMKEKGDIPEGYSVSREKKERFSLILESASTNQTSMYLCASSLYLGSTGELFFGEGSRLTVL.

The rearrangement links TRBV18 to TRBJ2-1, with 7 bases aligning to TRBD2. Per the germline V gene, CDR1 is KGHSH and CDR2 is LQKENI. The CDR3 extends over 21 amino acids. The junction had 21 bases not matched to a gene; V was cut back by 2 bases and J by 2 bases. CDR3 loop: CASSPLGDAGDPMKAYNEQFF. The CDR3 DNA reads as TGTGCCAGCTCACCATTAGGCGACGCGGGGGACCCGATGAAGGCCTACAATGAGCAGTTCTTC.

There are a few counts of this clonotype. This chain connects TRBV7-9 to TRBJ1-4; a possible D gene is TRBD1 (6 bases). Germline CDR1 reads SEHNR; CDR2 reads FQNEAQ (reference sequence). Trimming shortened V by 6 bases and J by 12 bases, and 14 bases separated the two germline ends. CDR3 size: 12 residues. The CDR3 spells CASSTGSGELFF. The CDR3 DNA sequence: TGTGCCAGCAGTACAGGGAGTGGGGAACTGTTTTTT.

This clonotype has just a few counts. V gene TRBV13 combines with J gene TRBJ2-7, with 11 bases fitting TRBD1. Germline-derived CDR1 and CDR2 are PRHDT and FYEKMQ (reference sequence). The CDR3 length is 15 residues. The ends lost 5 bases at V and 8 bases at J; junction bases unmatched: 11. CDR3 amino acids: CASSTLGTGGEKQYF. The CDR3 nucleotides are TGTGCCAGCAGCACACTCGGGACAGGGGGGGAAAAGCAGTACTTC.

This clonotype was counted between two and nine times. The chain's CDR3 is CSAPRTANTGELFF. The CDR3 bases are TGCAGTGCTCCTAGGACAGCGAACACCGGGGAGCTGTTTTTT. The V and J genes are TRBV20-1 and TRBJ2-2; possible D gene TRBD1, 6 bases. Germline V CDR1 and CDR2: DFQATT, SNEGSKA (reference sequence). Trimming took 5 bases from V and 0 from J, leaving 10 bases between them. This CDR3 region has 14 residues.

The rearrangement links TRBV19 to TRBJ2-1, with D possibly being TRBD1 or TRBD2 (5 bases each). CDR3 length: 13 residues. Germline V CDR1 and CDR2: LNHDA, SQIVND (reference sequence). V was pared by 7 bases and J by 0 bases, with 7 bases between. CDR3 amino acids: CASKGSSYNEQFF. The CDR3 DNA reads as TGTGCCAGTAAGGGGAGCTCCTACAATGAGCAGTTCTTC.

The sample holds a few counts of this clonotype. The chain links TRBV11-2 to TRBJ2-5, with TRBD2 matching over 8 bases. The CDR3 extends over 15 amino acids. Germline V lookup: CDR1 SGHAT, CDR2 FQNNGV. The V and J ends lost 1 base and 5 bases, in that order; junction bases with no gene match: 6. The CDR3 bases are TGTGCCAGCAGCTTAGTTCCGGGAGGGCCCGAGACCCAGTACTTC. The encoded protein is CASSLVPGGPETQYF.

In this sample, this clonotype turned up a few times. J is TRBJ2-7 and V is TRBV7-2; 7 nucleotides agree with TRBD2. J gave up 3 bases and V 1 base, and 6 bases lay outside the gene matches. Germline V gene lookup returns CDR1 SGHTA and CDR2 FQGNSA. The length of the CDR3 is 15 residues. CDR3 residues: CASSLVGLGDYEQYF. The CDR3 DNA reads TGTGCCAGCAGCTTAGTTGGACTAGGAGACTACGAGCAGTACTTC.

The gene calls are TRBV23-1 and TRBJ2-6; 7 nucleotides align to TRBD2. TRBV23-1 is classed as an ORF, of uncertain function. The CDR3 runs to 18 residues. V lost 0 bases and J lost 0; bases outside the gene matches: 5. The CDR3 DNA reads TGCGCCAGCAGTCAATCGCTCTGCGGGAGCTCTGGGGCCAACGTCCTGACTTTC. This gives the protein CASSQSLCGSSGANVLTF.

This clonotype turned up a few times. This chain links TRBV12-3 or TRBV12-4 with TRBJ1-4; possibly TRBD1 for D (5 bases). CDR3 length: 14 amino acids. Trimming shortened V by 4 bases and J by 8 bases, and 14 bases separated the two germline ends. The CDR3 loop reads CASSSLQGNEKLFF. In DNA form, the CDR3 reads TGTGCCAGCAGTTCGTTGCAGGGTAACGAAAAACTGTTTTTT.

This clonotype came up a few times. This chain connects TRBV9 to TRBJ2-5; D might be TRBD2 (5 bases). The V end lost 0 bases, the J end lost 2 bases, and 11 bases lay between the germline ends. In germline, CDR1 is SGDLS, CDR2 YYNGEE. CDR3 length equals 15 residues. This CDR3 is CASSVGGKLQETQYF. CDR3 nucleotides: TGTGCCAGCAGCGTAGGAGGGAAACTACAAGAGACCCAGTACTTC.

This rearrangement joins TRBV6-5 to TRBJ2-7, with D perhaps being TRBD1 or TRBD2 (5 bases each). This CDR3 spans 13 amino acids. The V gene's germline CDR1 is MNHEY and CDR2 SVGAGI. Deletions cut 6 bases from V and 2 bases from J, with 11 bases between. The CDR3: CASSIGATYEQYF. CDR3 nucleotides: TGTGCCAGCAGCATCGGGGCGACCTACGAGCAGTACTTC.

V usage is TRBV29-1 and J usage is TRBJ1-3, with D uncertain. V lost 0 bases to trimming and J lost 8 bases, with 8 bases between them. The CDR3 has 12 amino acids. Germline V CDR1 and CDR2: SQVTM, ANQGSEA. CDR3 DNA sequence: TGCAGCGTTGAAGATGAGGGATACACCATATATTTT. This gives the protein CSVEDEGYTIYF.

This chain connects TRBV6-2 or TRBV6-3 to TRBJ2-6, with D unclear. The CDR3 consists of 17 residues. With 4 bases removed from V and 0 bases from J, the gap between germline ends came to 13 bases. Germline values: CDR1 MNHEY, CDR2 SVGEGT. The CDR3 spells CASSFDLYDSGANVLTF. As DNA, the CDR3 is TGTGCCAGCAGTTTCGACTTATACGACTCTGGGGCCAACGTCCTGACTTTC.

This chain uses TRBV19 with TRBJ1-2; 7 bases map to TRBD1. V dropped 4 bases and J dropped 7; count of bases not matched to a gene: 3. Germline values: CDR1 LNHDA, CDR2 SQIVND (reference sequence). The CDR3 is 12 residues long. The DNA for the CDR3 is TGTGCCAGTAGTACCGGGACAGTTGGCTACACCTTC. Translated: CASSTGTVGYTF.

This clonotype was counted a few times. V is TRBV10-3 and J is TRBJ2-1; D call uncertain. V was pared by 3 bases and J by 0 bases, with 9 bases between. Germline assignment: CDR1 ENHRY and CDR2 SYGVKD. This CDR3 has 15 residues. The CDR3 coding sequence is TGTGCCATCAGTGACGGCTTCAGCTCCTACAATGAGCAGTTCTTC. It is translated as CAISDGFSSYNEQFF.

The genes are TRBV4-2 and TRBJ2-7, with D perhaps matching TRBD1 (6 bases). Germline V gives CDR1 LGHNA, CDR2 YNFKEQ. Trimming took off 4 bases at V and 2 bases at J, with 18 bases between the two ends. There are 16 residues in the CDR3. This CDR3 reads CASSLRTESPTYEQYF. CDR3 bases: TGTGCCAGCAGCCTGAGGACAGAATCACCCACCTACGAGCAGTACTTC.

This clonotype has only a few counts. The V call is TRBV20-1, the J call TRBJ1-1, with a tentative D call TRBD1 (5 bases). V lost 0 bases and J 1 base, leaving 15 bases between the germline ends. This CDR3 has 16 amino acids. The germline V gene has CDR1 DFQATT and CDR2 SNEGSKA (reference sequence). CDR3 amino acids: CSARDWAGHSNTEAFF. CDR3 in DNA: TGCAGTGCTAGAGATTGGGCCGGACACTCGAACACTGAAGCTTTCTTT.

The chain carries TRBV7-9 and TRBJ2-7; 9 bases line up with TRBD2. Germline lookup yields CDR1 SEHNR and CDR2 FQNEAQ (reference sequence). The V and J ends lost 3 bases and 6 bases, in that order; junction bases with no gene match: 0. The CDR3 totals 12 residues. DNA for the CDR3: TGTGCCAGCAGCTTTAGCGGGAGCGAGCAGTACTTC. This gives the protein CASSFSGSEQYF.

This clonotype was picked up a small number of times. Here the CDR3 DNA reads TGTGCCAGCAGTTACTTGGGGACAGGGTTAGAGACCCAGTACTTC. Its protein product is CASSYLGTGLETQYF. The chain couples TRBV6-5 to TRBJ2-5; 9 bases agree with TRBD1. V shed 1 base and J 4 bases; nucleotides not matched to a gene: 4. Per germline, CDR1 MNHEY and CDR2 SVGAGI. The CDR3 contains 15 residues.

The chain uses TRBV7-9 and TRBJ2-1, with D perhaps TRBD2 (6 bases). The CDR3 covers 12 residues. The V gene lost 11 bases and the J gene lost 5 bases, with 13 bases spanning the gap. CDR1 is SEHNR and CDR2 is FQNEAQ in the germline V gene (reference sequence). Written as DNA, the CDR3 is TGTGCCCCCGGACTACCAAACAATGAGCAGTTCTTC. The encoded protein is CAPGLPNNEQFF.

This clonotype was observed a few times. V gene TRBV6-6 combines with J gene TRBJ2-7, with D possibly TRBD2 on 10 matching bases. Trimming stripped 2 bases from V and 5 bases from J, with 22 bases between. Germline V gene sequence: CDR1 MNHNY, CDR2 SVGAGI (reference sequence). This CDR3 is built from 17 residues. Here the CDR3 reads CASSYPGQGTSDHEQYF. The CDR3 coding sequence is TGTGCCAGCAGTTACCCCGGACAGGGGACTAGCGACCACGAGCAGTACTTC.

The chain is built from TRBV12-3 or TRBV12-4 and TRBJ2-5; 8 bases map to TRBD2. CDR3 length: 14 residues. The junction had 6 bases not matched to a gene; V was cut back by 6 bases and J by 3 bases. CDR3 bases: TGTGCCAGCAGCTCTTCAGCGGGAGAAGAGACCCAGTACTTC. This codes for CASSSSAGEETQYF.

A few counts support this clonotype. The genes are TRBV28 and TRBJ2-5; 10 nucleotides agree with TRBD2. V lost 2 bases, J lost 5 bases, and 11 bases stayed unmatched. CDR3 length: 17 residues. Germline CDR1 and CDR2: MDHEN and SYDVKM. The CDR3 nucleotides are TGTGCCAGCAGTTTAACTCTAGCGGGAGTGTTGGGGGAGACCCAGTACTTC. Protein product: CASSLTLAGVLGETQYF.

CDR3 loop: CASSGGGVGYEQYF. CDR3 nucleotide sequence: TGTGCCAGCAGCGGGGGTGGGGTAGGGTACGAGCAGTACTTC. V is TRBV7-6 and J is TRBJ2-7; tentatively, D is TRBD1 or TRBD2 (5 bases each). This CDR3 region has 14 residues. Trimming removed 5 bases at V and 4 bases at J, with 15 bases between. Germline loops: CDR1 SGHVS, CDR2 FNYEAQ.

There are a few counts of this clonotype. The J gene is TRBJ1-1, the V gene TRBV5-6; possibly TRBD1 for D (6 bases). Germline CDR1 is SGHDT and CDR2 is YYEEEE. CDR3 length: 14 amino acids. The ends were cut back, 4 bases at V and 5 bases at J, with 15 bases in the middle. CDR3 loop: CASSPGAGWTEAFF. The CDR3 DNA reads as TGTGCCAGCAGCCCAGGGGCAGGGTGGACTGAAGCTTTCTTT.

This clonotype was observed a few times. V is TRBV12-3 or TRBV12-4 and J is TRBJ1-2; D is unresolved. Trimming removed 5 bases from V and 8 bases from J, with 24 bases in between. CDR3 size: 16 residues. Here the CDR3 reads CASSPRAFSDDRGYTF. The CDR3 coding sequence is TGTGCCAGCAGTCCAAGGGCTTTTTCAGACGATAGAGGCTACACCTTC.

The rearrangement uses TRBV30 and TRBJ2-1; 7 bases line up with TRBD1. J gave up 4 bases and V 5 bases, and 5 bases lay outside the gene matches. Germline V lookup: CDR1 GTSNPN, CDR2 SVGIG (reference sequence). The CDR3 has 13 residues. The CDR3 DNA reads TGTGCCTGGGACGGGACAGCGTACAATGAGCAGTTCTTC. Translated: CAWDGTAYNEQFF.